Listed below are T cell receptor beta chains from one sample, sequenced in a study of CD8 T cells in Susac syndrome. TCRdb redid the calling of the immunoSEQ multiplex PCR reads with MiXCR, one entry per CDR3 protein. Among some 200,000 distinct CDR3 sequences, 85% to 95% were seen once, and the ten largest hold around 0.11%. Sequencing was carried out using CD4+ T cells from PBMCs. The receptors originated from a human donor in good health. The CDR3 runs from the conserved cysteine through the conserved F or W. The order of the fields is V gene, D gene, J gene, clone size, CDR3 protein, CDR3 DNA. A D gene is named only where the DNA matches it firmly. Clone size is not always given. Where it is, it says once, few, many or a class for expanded clones.

>TRBV7-9|NA|TRBJ2-7|few
CASSLGQAMVYEQYF
TGTGCCAGCAGCTTAGGACAGGCGATGGTTTACGAGCAGTACTTC
>TRBV29-1|NA|TRBJ1-2|NA
CSVTLRGQGGYTF
TGCAGCGTGACCCTAAGGGGCCAGGGAGGCTACACCTTC
>TRBV6-5|NA|TRBJ2-7|NA
CASSPGRGLEQYF
TGTGCCAGCAGTCCCGGACGGGGTCTCGAGCAGTACTTC
>TRBV12-3/TRBV12-4|NA|TRBJ1-5|NA
CASTGWDQPQHF
TGTGCCAGCACCGGGTGGGACCAGCCCCAGCATTTT
>TRBV3-1|TRBD2|TRBJ2-7|NA
CASSQVNSGGHEQYF
TGTGCCAGCAGCCAAGTTAACTCGGGGGGGCACGAGCAGTACTTC
>TRBV29-1|NA|TRBJ1-2|NA
CSVEQGPYGYTF
TGCAGCGTTGAACAGGGGCCCTATGGCTACACCTTC
>TRBV6-2/TRBV6-3|NA|TRBJ2-7|NA
CASSWSTYEQYF
TGTGCCAGCAGTTGGTCAACTTACGAGCAGTACTTC
>TRBV15|NA|TRBJ2-1|NA
CATSSREKGFNEQFF
TGTGCCACCAGCAGCCGGGAAAAGGGGTTCAATGAGCAGTTCTTC
>TRBV12-3/TRBV12-4|NA|TRBJ2-1|NA
CASSFANEQFF
TGTGCCAGCAGTTTTGCGAATGAGCAGTTCTTC
>TRBV20-1|NA|TRBJ2-1|NA
CSARDRNSYNEQFF
TGCAGTGCTAGAGATCGAAACAGCTACAATGAGCAGTTCTTC
>TRBV29-1|TRBD2|TRBJ2-1|NA
CSVVDRTSGGYNEQFF
TGCAGCGTGGTAGATCGGACTAGCGGGGGGTACAATGAGCAGTTCTTC
>TRBV29-1|TRBD1|TRBJ2-7|NA
CSVGNRGHVYEQYF
TGCAGCGTTGGAAACAGGGGGCATGTCTACGAGCAGTACTTC
>TRBV5-6|NA|TRBJ1-2|NA
CASSPKQGGPYGYTF
TGTGCCAGCAGCCCGAAACAGGGTGGCCCATATGGCTACACCTTC
>TRBV30|TRBD1|TRBJ2-7|NA
CARGGQGRSPEQYF
TGTGCCAGAGGGGGCCAGGGGCGGTCCCCGGAGCAGTACTTC
>TRBV7-9|NA|TRBJ1-5|NA
CASSLSRNQPQHF
TGTGCCAGCAGCTTATCCCGCAATCAGCCCCAGCATTTT
>TRBV19|NA|TRBJ2-7|NA
CARVSDISYEQYF
TGTGCCAGAGTTTCGGACATATCCTACGAGCAGTACTTC
>TRBV3-1|NA|TRBJ1-5|once
CASSTGDNQPQHF
TGTGCCAGCAGTACTGGGGACAATCAGCCCCAGCATTTT
>TRBV19|TRBD1|TRBJ2-1|NA
CASSSLLQGAEQFF
TGTGCCAGTAGTTCGCTCCTACAGGGGGCTGAGCAGTTCTTC
>TRBV29-1|TRBD2|TRBJ2-1|NA
CSVASGLFNEQFF
TGCAGCGTTGCTAGCGGGCTTTTCAATGAGCAGTTCTTC
>TRBV27|TRBD1|TRBJ2-3|NA
CANRQGAGTDTQYF
TGTGCCAACCGACAGGGGGCGGGCACAGATACGCAGTATTTT
>TRBV7-2|TRBD2|TRBJ2-7|few
CASSLAGGPYEQYF
TGTGCCAGCAGCTTAGCGGGAGGGCCCTACGAGCAGTACTTC
>TRBV24-1|NA|TRBJ2-3|NA
CATSDPSAGTDTQYF
TGTGCCACCAGTGATCCATCAGCGGGCACAGATACGCAGTATTTT
>TRBV28|NA|TRBJ2-7|NA
CASTPDSYEQYF
TGTGCCAGCACCCCCGACAGCTACGAGCAGTACTTC
>TRBV28|TRBD1|TRBJ2-5|once
CASRPQGTETQYF
TGTGCCAGCAGACCACAGGGGACCGAGACCCAGTACTTC
>TRBV7-9|TRBD2|TRBJ2-7|NA
CASSLGLWAGAYEQYF
TGTGCCAGCAGCTTAGGCCTCTGGGCGGGAGCTTACGAGCAGTACTTC
>TRBV6-2/TRBV6-3|TRBD1|TRBJ2-7|NA
CASSPLRTGTGDEQYF
TGTGCCAGCAGTCCGCTTCGAACCGGGACAGGGGACGAGCAGTACTTC
>TRBV3-1|NA|TRBJ2-5|NA
CASSQGQAQTQYF
TGTGCCAGCAGCCAAGGACAAGCCCAGACCCAGTACTTC
>TRBV5-1|TRBD2|TRBJ2-6|once
CASSPGTSGASSGANVLTF
TGCGCCAGCAGCCCGGGGACTAGCGGGGCCAGCTCTGGGGCCAACGTCCTGACTTTC
>TRBV20-1|NA|TRBJ2-7|NA
CSATPRVWSYEQYF
TGCAGTGCTACCCCTCGGGTGTGGTCCTACGAGCAGTACTTC
>TRBV9|NA|TRBJ1-3|NA
CASSVASDGENTIYF
TGTGCCAGCAGCGTAGCTTCCGACGGGGAAAACACCATATATTTT
>TRBV20-1|TRBD2|TRBJ2-7|NA
CSAGGLAGVYEQYF
TGCAGTGCTGGGGGGCTAGCGGGAGTATACGAGCAGTACTTC
>TRBV3-1|NA|TRBJ2-5|NA
CASSLGLIETQYF
TGTGCCAGCAGCCTTGGACTAATCGAGACCCAGTACTTC
>TRBV12-3/TRBV12-4|NA|TRBJ1-1|NA
CASSFEDGAFF
TGTGCCAGCAGTTTTGAAGATGGAGCTTTCTTT
>TRBV21-1|NA|TRBJ1-5|NA
CARESRTENQPQHF
TGTGCCAGGGAGAGTAGGACGGAAAATCAGCCCCAGCATTTT
>TRBV12-3/TRBV12-4|NA|TRBJ1-2|NA
CASMQGFGYGYTF
TGTGCCAGCATGCAGGGTTTTGGATATGGCTACACCTTC
>TRBV7-2|NA|TRBJ2-5|NA
CASSLQGYGTQYF
TGTGCCAGCAGCTTACAGGGGTATGGGACCCAGTACTTC
>TRBV29-1|TRBD1|TRBJ1-2|NA
CSVGSGQGTYGYTF
TGCAGCGTGGGGTCGGGACAGGGGACCTATGGCTACACCTTC
>TRBV15|NA|TRBJ1-2|NA
CATSRDPGVNYGYTF
TGTGCCACCAGCAGAGATCCCGGGGTTAACTATGGCTACACCTTC
>TRBV3-1|NA|TRBJ2-1|NA
CASSQVAGGNEQFF
TGTGCCAGCAGCCAAGTGGCAGGGGGGAATGAGCAGTTCTTC
>TRBV2|NA|TRBJ2-7|NA
CASSVADEHEQYF
TGTGCCAGCTCCGTGGCTGACGAGCACGAGCAGTACTTC
>TRBV20-1|NA|TRBJ1-5|once
CSARVMGEGNQPQHF
TGCAGTGCTAGAGTTATGGGGGAAGGTAATCAGCCCCAGCATTTT
>TRBV4-3|NA|TRBJ1-2|NA
CASSQDAWGSYTF
TGCGCCAGCAGCCAAGATGCTTGGGGGAGCTACACCTTC
>TRBV20-1|NA|TRBJ1-5|NA
CSARTTERNQPQHF
TGCAGTGCTAGGACGACAGAGCGCAATCAGCCCCAGCATTTT
>TRBV30|TRBD2|TRBJ2-5|NA
CASSSGGRETQYF
TGTGCCTCGTCCTCGGGGGGGCGAGAGACCCAGTACTTC